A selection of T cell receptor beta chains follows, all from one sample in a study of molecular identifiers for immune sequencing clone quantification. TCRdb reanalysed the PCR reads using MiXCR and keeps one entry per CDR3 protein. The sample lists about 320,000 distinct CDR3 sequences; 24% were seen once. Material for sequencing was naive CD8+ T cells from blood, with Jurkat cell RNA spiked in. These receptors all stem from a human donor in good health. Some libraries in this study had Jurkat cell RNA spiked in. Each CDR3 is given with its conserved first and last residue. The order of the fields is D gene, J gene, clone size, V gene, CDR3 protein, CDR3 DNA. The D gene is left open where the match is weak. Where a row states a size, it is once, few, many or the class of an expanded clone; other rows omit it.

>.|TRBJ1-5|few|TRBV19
CASTTGWGNQPQHF
TGTGCCAGTACAACAGGTTGGGGCAATCAGCCCCAGCATTTT
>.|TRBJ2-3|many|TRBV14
CASSQFGDISTDTQYF
TGTGCCAGCAGCCAATTCGGGGACATAAGCACAGATACGCAGTATTTT
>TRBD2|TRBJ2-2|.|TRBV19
CASSGASGSLENTGELFF
TGTGCCAGTAGCGGGGCTAGCGGGAGCTTGGAGAACACCGGGGAGCTGTTTTTT
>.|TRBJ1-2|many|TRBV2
CASSEGINLNYGYTF
TGTGCCAGCAGCGAAGGGATAAACCTAAACTATGGCTACACCTTC
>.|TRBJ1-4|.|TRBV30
CAWSEVAPNEKLFF
TGTGCCTGGAGTGAAGTGGCGCCTAATGAAAAACTGTTTTTT
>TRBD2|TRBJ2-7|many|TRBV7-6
CASSTSGGAVEQYF
TGTGCCAGCAGCACTAGCGGGGGGGCCGTCGAGCAGTACTTC
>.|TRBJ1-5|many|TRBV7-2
CASSKDGSNQPQHF
TGTGCCAGCAGCAAAGACGGCAGCAATCAGCCCCAGCATTTT
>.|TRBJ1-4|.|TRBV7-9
CASSLVGWKATNEKLFF
TGTGCCAGCAGCTTAGTGGGGTGGAAAGCAACTAATGAAAAACTGTTTTTT
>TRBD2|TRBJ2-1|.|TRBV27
CASSERLAGDPYNEQFF
TGTGCCAGCAGTGAAAGACTAGCGGGGGACCCCTACAATGAGCAGTTCTTC
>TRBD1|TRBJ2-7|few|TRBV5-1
CASSLGQGGASYEQYF
TGCGCCAGCAGCCTGGGACAGGGGGGGGCCTCCTACGAGCAGTACTTC
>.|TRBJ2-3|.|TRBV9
CASSPSQGPDTQYF
TGTGCCAGCAGCCCCAGCCAGGGTCCAGATACGCAGTATTTT
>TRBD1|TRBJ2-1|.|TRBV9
CASSAGTGVDYNEQFF
TGTGCCAGCAGCGCCGGGACAGGCGTCGATTACAATGAGCAGTTCTTC
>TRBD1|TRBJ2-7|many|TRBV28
CASSPRLTGGYEQYF
TGTGCCAGCAGCCCCCGGTTGACAGGGGGCTACGAGCAGTACTTC
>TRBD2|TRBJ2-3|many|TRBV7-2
CASSSGLAADTQYF
TGTGCCAGCAGCTCTGGACTAGCGGCAGATACGCAGTATTTT
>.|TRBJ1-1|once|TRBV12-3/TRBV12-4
CASSLAGYMITEAFF
TGTGCCAGCAGTTTAGCAGGGTATATGATCACTGAAGCTTTCTTT
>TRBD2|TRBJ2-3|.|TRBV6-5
CASSYPNSGATDTQYF
TGTGCCAGCAGTTACCCTAATAGCGGGGCCACAGATACGCAGTATTTT
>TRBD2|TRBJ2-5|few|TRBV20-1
CSAETRLADWEYF
TGCAGTGCAGAGACGAGACTAGCGGACTGGGAGTACTTC
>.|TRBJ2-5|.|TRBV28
CASYSLDRKETPYF
TGTGCCAGCTACAGTTTGGACAGAAAAGAGACCCCGTACTTC
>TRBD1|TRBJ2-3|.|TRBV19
CASRSGDSSTDTQYF
TGTGCCAGTAGATCCGGGGACAGTAGCACAGATACGCAGTATTTT
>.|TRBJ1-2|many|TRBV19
CASSAQGLYGYTF
TGTGCCAGTAGCGCTCAGGGTCTCTATGGCTACACCTTC
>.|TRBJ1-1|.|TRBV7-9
CASSLTPGAFF
TGTGCCAGCAGCTTAACCCCCGGGGCTTTCTTT
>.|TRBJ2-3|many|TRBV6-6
CASSYSRGDDTQYF
TGTGCCAGCAGTTACTCAAGAGGAGACGATACGCAGTATTTT
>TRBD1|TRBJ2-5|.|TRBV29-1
CNVDSGGQGPATQYF
TGCAACGTTGACAGTGGCGGACAGGGGCCAGCGACCCAGTACTTC
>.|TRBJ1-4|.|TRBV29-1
CSVLQENERLFF
TGCAGCGTACTACAGGAGAATGAAAGACTGTTTTTT
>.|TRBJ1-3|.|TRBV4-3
CASSQDRSRQGNFGNTIYF
TGCGCCAGCAGCCAAGATCGGTCAAGGCAGGGTAATTTTGGAAACACCATATATTTT
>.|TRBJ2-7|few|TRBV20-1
CSARTWATATSYEQYF
TGCAGTGCTCGGACGTGGGCTACCGCAACCTCCTACGAGCAGTACTTC
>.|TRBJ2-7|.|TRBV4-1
CASSQDRGPRRPYEQYF
TGCGCCAGCAGCCAAGACCGAGGGCCCAGACGCCCCTACGAGCAGTACTTC
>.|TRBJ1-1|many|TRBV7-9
CASSLNVGHNTEAFF
TGTGCCAGCAGCTTAAATGTGGGGCATAACACTGAAGCTTTCTTT
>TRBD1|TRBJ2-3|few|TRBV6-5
CASSYMTGGIDTQYF
TGTGCCAGCAGTTATATGACAGGGGGTATCGATACGCAGTATTTT
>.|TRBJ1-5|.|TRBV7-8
CASSLVGSCNQPQHF
TGTGCCAGCAGCTTAGTGGGCAGCTGCAATCAGCCCCAGCATTTT
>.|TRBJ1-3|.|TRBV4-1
CASSHRTDTIYF
TGCGCCAGCAGCCACCGTACGGACACCATATATTTT
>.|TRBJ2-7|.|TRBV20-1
CSARAESYEQYF
TGCAGTGCTAGAGCAGAGAGTTACGAGCAGTACTTC
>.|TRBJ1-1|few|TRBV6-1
CASIEDNLNTEAFF
TGTGCCAGCATTGAGGACAATTTGAACACTGAAGCTTTCTTT
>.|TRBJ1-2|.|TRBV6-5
CASSYSGGVDYGYTF
TGTGCCAGCAGTTACTCTGGCGGAGTAGACTATGGCTACACCTTC
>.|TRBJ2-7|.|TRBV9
CASSVDGRFYEQYF
TGTGCCAGCAGCGTAGACGGGAGATTCTACGAGCAGTACTTC
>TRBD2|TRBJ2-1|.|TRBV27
CASSNSGNPYNEQFF
TGTGCCAGCAGTAATAGCGGGAACCCCTACAATGAGCAGTTCTTC
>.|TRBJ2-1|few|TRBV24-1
CATPPTHGVGWAYNEQFF
TGTGCCACTCCCCCAACCCACGGAGTAGGGTGGGCCTACAATGAGCAGTTCTTC
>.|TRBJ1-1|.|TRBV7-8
CASSLAAGEGLNTEAFF
TGTGCCAGCAGCTTAGCGGCGGGGGAGGGCTTGAACACTGAAGCTTTCTTT
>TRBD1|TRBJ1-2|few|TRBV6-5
CASSYGDSHGYTF
TGTGCCAGCAGTTACGGGGACAGCCATGGCTACACCTTC
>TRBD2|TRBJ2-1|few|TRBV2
CASSEAVSSGANEQFF
TGTGCCAGCAGTGAAGCAGTGTCTAGCGGGGCCAATGAGCAGTTCTTC
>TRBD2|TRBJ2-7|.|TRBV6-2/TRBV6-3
CASSRGLAAPDEQYF
TGTGCCAGCAGTAGGGGACTAGCTGCGCCCGACGAGCAGTACTTC
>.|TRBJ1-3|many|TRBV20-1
CSAKRGRSGNTIYF
TGCAGTGCCAAGAGAGGTCGTTCTGGAAACACCATATATTTT
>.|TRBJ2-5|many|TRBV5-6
CASSGVADQETQYF
TGTGCCAGCAGCGGGGTAGCGGACCAAGAGACCCAGTACTTC
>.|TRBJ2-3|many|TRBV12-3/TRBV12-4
CASSLALPDTQYF
TGTGCCAGCAGTTTAGCGCTCCCAGATACGCAGTATTTT
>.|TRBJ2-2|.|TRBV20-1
CSARQYANTGELFF
TGCAGTGCTAGACAGTACGCGAACACCGGGGAGCTGTTTTTT
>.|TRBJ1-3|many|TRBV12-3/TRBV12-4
CASSPDGSSGNTIYF
TGTGCCAGCAGCCCAGACGGAAGCTCTGGAAACACCATATATTTT
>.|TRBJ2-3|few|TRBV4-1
CASSPLGQVAITDTQYF
TGCGCCAGCAGCCCCCTCGGGCAGGTGGCCATCACAGATACGCAGTATTTT
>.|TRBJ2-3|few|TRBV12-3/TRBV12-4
CASTNPDPRGSTDTQYF
TGTGCCAGCACCAACCCTGATCCGAGGGGGTCCACAGATACGCAGTATTTT